This is a list of T cell receptor beta chains from one sample in a study of T cells in Graves' hyperthyroidism and ophthalmopathy. TCRdb fed the multiplex PCR reads into MiXCR, producing one record per CDR3 protein. This table holds about 340,000 distinct CDR3 sequences, 15% to 20% found once. Sequenced input: blood. Receptors originate from a woman between 50 and 59 years old with Graves' hyperthyroidism. Both conserved end residues are part of each CDR3. Fields, in order: J gene, D gene, V gene, clone size, CDR3 DNA, CDR3 protein. D genes are given only for firm matches. Size tells how often a clone was seen (once, few, many) or the class of an expanded clone, and some rows leave it out.

j_gene: TRBJ2-1; d_gene: TRBD2; v_gene: TRBV7-8; abundance: NA; CDR3nt: TGTGCCAGCAGCTTAGAAGAGCGGGGGTTGGCCTACAATGAGCAGTTCTTC; CDR3aa: CASSLEERGLAYNEQFF
j_gene: TRBJ2-2; d_gene: NA; v_gene: TRBV15; abundance: few; CDR3nt: TGTGCCACCAGCAGAGATCGCGTCTCCACCGGGGAGCTGTTTTTT; CDR3aa: CATSRDRVSTGELFF
j_gene: TRBJ1-2; d_gene: NA; v_gene: TRBV19; abundance: few; CDR3nt: TGTGCCACCGTGGGAGTCGACAACTATGGCTACACCTTC; CDR3aa: CATVGVDNYGYTF
j_gene: TRBJ2-2; d_gene: NA; v_gene: TRBV12-3/TRBV12-4; abundance: NA; CDR3nt: TGTGCCAGCGGGGCTAGACAGGTTGGCACCGGGGAGCTGTTTTTT; CDR3aa: CASGARQVGTGELFF
j_gene: TRBJ1-1; d_gene: NA; v_gene: TRBV3-1; abundance: many; CDR3nt: TGTGCCAGCAGCCGAGGAGGACGGAACACTGAAGCTTTCTTT; CDR3aa: CASSRGGRNTEAFF
j_gene: TRBJ2-1; d_gene: TRBD2; v_gene: TRBV6-2/TRBV6-3; abundance: many; CDR3nt: TGTGCCAGCATCGACGGTGTGGCTAGCGGGAGGCTTTACAATGAGCAGTTCTTC; CDR3aa: CASIDGVASGRLYNEQFF
j_gene: TRBJ1-2; d_gene: NA; v_gene: TRBV6-1; abundance: NA; CDR3nt: TGTGCCAGCAGAAGATTTGGACCGGATGGGGGCTACACCTTC; CDR3aa: CASRRFGPDGGYTF
j_gene: TRBJ2-4; d_gene: NA; v_gene: TRBV20-1; abundance: NA; CDR3nt: TGCAGTGCCCGAGGGGGTAAAAACATTCAGTACTTC; CDR3aa: CSARGGKNIQYF
j_gene: TRBJ1-2; d_gene: TRBD1; v_gene: TRBV15; abundance: NA; CDR3nt: TGTGCCACCAGCACCAGGGGGGACAGCTATGGCTACACCTTC; CDR3aa: CATSTRGDSYGYTF
j_gene: TRBJ1-1; d_gene: NA; v_gene: TRBV4-2; abundance: NA; CDR3nt: TGTGCCAGCAGCCAAGATAGCCTGGGCGTGGGAATCACTGAAGCTTTCTTT; CDR3aa: CASSQDSLGVGITEAFF
j_gene: TRBJ2-1; d_gene: TRBD2; v_gene: TRBV19; abundance: few; CDR3nt: TGTGCCAGTAGTAAGGGCGGGAGGGCCAACGAGCAGTTCTTC; CDR3aa: CASSKGGRANEQFF
j_gene: TRBJ2-5; d_gene: TRBD2; v_gene: TRBV20-1; abundance: many; CDR3nt: TGCAGTGCTAGGGAAGCGGGGGGAGAGACCCAGTACTTC; CDR3aa: CSAREAGGETQYF
j_gene: TRBJ2-5; d_gene: NA; v_gene: TRBV7-9; abundance: few; CDR3nt: TGTGCCAGCAGCCTAGAGGGTGGGACCCAGTACTTC; CDR3aa: CASSLEGGTQYF
j_gene: TRBJ2-2; d_gene: NA; v_gene: TRBV20-1; abundance: few; CDR3nt: TGCAGTGCTAGTCTGGCAGGGGAGACCGGGGAGCTGTTTTTT; CDR3aa: CSASLAGETGELFF
j_gene: TRBJ2-1; d_gene: NA; v_gene: TRBV18; abundance: NA; CDR3nt: TGTGCCAGCTCACCACCTTCGCGGGGAGCGAATGAGCAGTTCTTC; CDR3aa: CASSPPSRGANEQFF
j_gene: TRBJ2-3; d_gene: TRBD2; v_gene: TRBV20-1; abundance: few; CDR3nt: TGCAGTGCTGTTAGCGGGGGACGCACAGATACGCAGTATTTT; CDR3aa: CSAVSGGRTDTQYF
j_gene: TRBJ1-4; d_gene: NA; v_gene: TRBV5-1; abundance: NA; CDR3nt: TGCGCCAGCAGCTCCAGGGACATCGACGAAAAACTGTTTTTT; CDR3aa: CASSSRDIDEKLFF
j_gene: TRBJ2-1; d_gene: NA; v_gene: TRBV11-2; abundance: many; CDR3nt: TGTGCCAGCAGCTTAGGGGGCAGTGTCAATGAGCAGTTCTTC; CDR3aa: CASSLGGSVNEQFF
j_gene: TRBJ2-1; d_gene: TRBD2; v_gene: TRBV29-1; abundance: few; CDR3nt: TGCAGCGTTCGTCAGAGACTAGCTGGCAATGAGCAGTTCTTC; CDR3aa: CSVRQRLAGNEQFF
j_gene: TRBJ2-5; d_gene: TRBD2; v_gene: TRBV20-1; abundance: many; CDR3nt: TGCAGCGCAGGGGGAAGGACTAGCGGGAGCGGTGGGCAAGAGACCCAGTACTTC; CDR3aa: CSAGGRTSGSGGQETQYF
j_gene: TRBJ1-4; d_gene: NA; v_gene: TRBV5-1; abundance: NA; CDR3nt: TGCGCCAGCAGCTTGGTTCCAGGGTCCGGGGAAAAACTGTTTTTT; CDR3aa: CASSLVPGSGEKLFF
j_gene: TRBJ2-2; d_gene: TRBD1; v_gene: TRBV7-6; abundance: NA; CDR3nt: TGTGCCAGCAGCTTGGACCACAGGGGCGGTTACACCGGGGAGCTGTTTTTT; CDR3aa: CASSLDHRGGYTGELFF
j_gene: TRBJ2-2; d_gene: NA; v_gene: TRBV7-9; abundance: few; CDR3nt: TGTGCCAGCAGCCCCCTCCAGTACGAATCCTCGAACACCGGGGAGCTGTTTTTT; CDR3aa: CASSPLQYESSNTGELFF
j_gene: TRBJ1-3; d_gene: NA; v_gene: TRBV28; abundance: many; CDR3nt: TGTGCCAGCAGCGAGCAGGGTTTCGGAAACACCATATATTTT; CDR3aa: CASSEQGFGNTIYF
j_gene: TRBJ2-1; d_gene: NA; v_gene: TRBV10-3; abundance: few; CDR3nt: TGTGCCATCAGTTCCGGCTTGGGAGATGAGCAGTTCTTC; CDR3aa: CAISSGLGDEQFF
j_gene: TRBJ2-3; d_gene: NA; v_gene: TRBV18; abundance: many; CDR3nt: TGTGCCAGCTCAGCCCAGACCCCTTCCACAGATACGCAGTATTTT; CDR3aa: CASSAQTPSTDTQYF
j_gene: TRBJ2-5; d_gene: TRBD1; v_gene: TRBV6-1; abundance: few; CDR3nt: TGTGCCAGCAGCCCGACAGGGTTTGTAGAGACCCAGTACTTC; CDR3aa: CASSPTGFVETQYF
j_gene: TRBJ2-3; d_gene: TRBD1; v_gene: TRBV6-1; abundance: NA; CDR3nt: TGTGCCAGCGGGGACAGAGGCCCAGATACGCAGTATTTT; CDR3aa: CASGDRGPDTQYF
j_gene: TRBJ2-5; d_gene: NA; v_gene: TRBV27; abundance: few; CDR3nt: TGTGCCAGCAGAACTATAGGGGAAGGGTGGAGGGAGACCCAGTACTTC; CDR3aa: CASRTIGEGWRETQYF
j_gene: TRBJ1-2; d_gene: TRBD1; v_gene: TRBV10-3; abundance: NA; CDR3nt: TGTGCCATCAGTGAACGCGGGACAGGGGGTCACGGCTACACCTTC; CDR3aa: CAISERGTGGHGYTF
j_gene: TRBJ2-5; d_gene: NA; v_gene: TRBV7-3; abundance: few; CDR3nt: TGTGCCAGCAGCCGGGGACTGTGGGAGACCCAGTACTTC; CDR3aa: CASSRGLWETQYF
j_gene: TRBJ1-2; d_gene: NA; v_gene: TRBV12-3/TRBV12-4; abundance: NA; CDR3nt: TGTGCCAGCTATACTAGGGGTCCGTATGGCTACACCTTC; CDR3aa: CASYTRGPYGYTF
j_gene: TRBJ2-5; d_gene: NA; v_gene: TRBV5-1; abundance: many; CDR3nt: TGCGCCAGCTGGTCGGGAGAGACCCAGTACTTC; CDR3aa: CASWSGETQYF
j_gene: TRBJ2-1; d_gene: TRBD1; v_gene: TRBV28; abundance: few; CDR3nt: TGTGCCAGCAGTTTACCACAGGGGGCAGCTGAGCAGTTCTTC; CDR3aa: CASSLPQGAAEQFF
j_gene: TRBJ1-5; d_gene: NA; v_gene: TRBV28; abundance: few; CDR3nt: TGTGCCAGCAGTTTATCAGGGGAGGTACAGCCCCAGCATTTT; CDR3aa: CASSLSGEVQPQHF
j_gene: TRBJ2-1; d_gene: NA; v_gene: TRBV2; abundance: few; CDR3nt: TGTGCCAGCAACGAGCGAGTCTACAATGAGCAGTTCTTC; CDR3aa: CASNERVYNEQFF
j_gene: TRBJ2-3; d_gene: TRBD1; v_gene: TRBV10-2; abundance: NA; CDR3nt: TGCGCCAGCAGTGGAAGACAGGGGCTCGCAGATACGCAGTATTTT; CDR3aa: CASSGRQGLADTQYF
j_gene: TRBJ2-2; d_gene: NA; v_gene: TRBV9; abundance: NA; CDR3nt: TGTGCCAGCAGCGGTGGGGGATCCGCGGCCGGGGAGCTGTTTTTT; CDR3aa: CASSGGGSAAGELFF
j_gene: TRBJ2-5; d_gene: NA; v_gene: TRBV20-1; abundance: NA; CDR3nt: TGCAGTGCCTGGGACACCCGGCAAGGGACCCAGTACTTC; CDR3aa: CSAWDTRQGTQYF
j_gene: TRBJ1-2; d_gene: NA; v_gene: TRBV30; abundance: many; CDR3nt: TGTGCCTGGAGTCCAACAGGGAATGGCTACACCTTC; CDR3aa: CAWSPTGNGYTF
j_gene: TRBJ1-1; d_gene: NA; v_gene: TRBV7-9; abundance: many; CDR3nt: TGTGCCAGCAGTTCTCGTAACAGGGCATCGAACACTGAAGCTTTCTTT; CDR3aa: CASSSRNRASNTEAFF
j_gene: TRBJ2-7; d_gene: NA; v_gene: TRBV27; abundance: few; CDR3nt: TGTGCCAGCAGTTTAAACCCGGTCTACGAGCAGTACTTC; CDR3aa: CASSLNPVYEQYF
j_gene: TRBJ2-5; d_gene: NA; v_gene: TRBV5-1; abundance: NA; CDR3nt: TGCGCCAGCAGGACAGTCCTACAAGAGACCCAGTACTTC; CDR3aa: CASRTVLQETQYF
j_gene: TRBJ2-1; d_gene: NA; v_gene: TRBV20-1; abundance: many; CDR3nt: TGCAGTGCTAGAGAAAGAATTTCGGGGCTTCGGCACAATGAGCAGTTCTTC; CDR3aa: CSARERISGLRHNEQFF
j_gene: TRBJ2-7; d_gene: NA; v_gene: TRBV5-1; abundance: many; CDR3nt: TGCGCCAGCAGCTCAAACCGGGACACCTCCTACGAGCAGTACTTC; CDR3aa: CASSSNRDTSYEQYF
j_gene: TRBJ2-3; d_gene: TRBD2; v_gene: TRBV19; abundance: NA; CDR3nt: TGTGCCAGTAGCTGGGGGCTAGCGGGGAACACAGATACGCAGTATTTT; CDR3aa: CASSWGLAGNTDTQYF
j_gene: TRBJ2-3; d_gene: NA; v_gene: TRBV9; abundance: NA; CDR3nt: TGTGCCAGCAGCTTGACCCTCTACTCAGATACGCAGTATTTT; CDR3aa: CASSLTLYSDTQYF
j_gene: TRBJ1-4; d_gene: NA; v_gene: TRBV20-1; abundance: many; CDR3nt: TGCAGTGCTAGAGAAGGGGTCGGCGAAAAACTGTTTTTT; CDR3aa: CSAREGVGEKLFF
j_gene: TRBJ2-5; d_gene: NA; v_gene: TRBV12-3/TRBV12-4; abundance: NA; CDR3nt: TGTGCCAGCAACTTTCGGGACTCACTAAGCCAAGAGACCCAGTACTTC; CDR3aa: CASNFRDSLSQETQYF
j_gene: TRBJ2-7; d_gene: NA; v_gene: TRBV12-3/TRBV12-4; abundance: few; CDR3nt: TGTGCCAGCAGTTTAGCTGGTACCCCAGGCGAGCAGTACTTC; CDR3aa: CASSLAGTPGEQYF
j_gene: TRBJ2-5; d_gene: NA; v_gene: TRBV20-1; abundance: NA; CDR3nt: TGCAGTGCTATGGGGGTTCTAGGGGAGACCCAGTACTTC; CDR3aa: CSAMGVLGETQYF
j_gene: TRBJ2-7; d_gene: NA; v_gene: TRBV6-1; abundance: few; CDR3nt: TGTGCCAGCAGTTCACCGGGACTCGGCTACGAGCAGTACTTC; CDR3aa: CASSSPGLGYEQYF
j_gene: TRBJ2-5; d_gene: TRBD1; v_gene: TRBV2; abundance: many; CDR3nt: TGTGCCAGCAGCCGGGACAGGGGGCGAGAGACCCAGTACTTC; CDR3aa: CASSRDRGRETQYF
j_gene: TRBJ1-5; d_gene: TRBD1; v_gene: TRBV28; abundance: NA; CDR3nt: TGTGCCAGCAGTTTATGGCCCGCCCAGGGGGATCAGCCCCAGCATTTT; CDR3aa: CASSLWPAQGDQPQHF
j_gene: TRBJ1-6; d_gene: NA; v_gene: TRBV10-1; abundance: few; CDR3nt: TGCGTCAGCTCTTCCCAGAAAGCACCCCTCCACTTT; CDR3aa: CVSSSQKAPLHF
j_gene: TRBJ2-7; d_gene: NA; v_gene: TRBV15; abundance: few; CDR3nt: TGTGCCACCAGCATATCCCCCTCGAGTTACGAGCAGTACTTC; CDR3aa: CATSISPSSYEQYF
j_gene: TRBJ2-2; d_gene: TRBD1; v_gene: TRBV5-1; abundance: many; CDR3nt: TGCGCCAGCAGCTTTGGGACAGGGGGAACCGGGGAGCTGTTTTTT; CDR3aa: CASSFGTGGTGELFF
j_gene: TRBJ2-1; d_gene: TRBD2; v_gene: TRBV19; abundance: NA; CDR3nt: TGTGCCAGTAGTATCGTCCTAGCGGGGCACAATGAGCAGTTCTTC; CDR3aa: CASSIVLAGHNEQFF
j_gene: TRBJ2-7; d_gene: NA; v_gene: TRBV11-2; abundance: NA; CDR3nt: TGTGCCAGCAGCCTAGATTTGGCAGGGCAATACGAGCAGTACTTC; CDR3aa: CASSLDLAGQYEQYF
j_gene: TRBJ2-1; d_gene: TRBD1; v_gene: TRBV19; abundance: NA; CDR3nt: TGTGCCAGTAGCCCCCCCGGACAGGGGTCGGATGAGCAGTTCTTC; CDR3aa: CASSPPGQGSDEQFF